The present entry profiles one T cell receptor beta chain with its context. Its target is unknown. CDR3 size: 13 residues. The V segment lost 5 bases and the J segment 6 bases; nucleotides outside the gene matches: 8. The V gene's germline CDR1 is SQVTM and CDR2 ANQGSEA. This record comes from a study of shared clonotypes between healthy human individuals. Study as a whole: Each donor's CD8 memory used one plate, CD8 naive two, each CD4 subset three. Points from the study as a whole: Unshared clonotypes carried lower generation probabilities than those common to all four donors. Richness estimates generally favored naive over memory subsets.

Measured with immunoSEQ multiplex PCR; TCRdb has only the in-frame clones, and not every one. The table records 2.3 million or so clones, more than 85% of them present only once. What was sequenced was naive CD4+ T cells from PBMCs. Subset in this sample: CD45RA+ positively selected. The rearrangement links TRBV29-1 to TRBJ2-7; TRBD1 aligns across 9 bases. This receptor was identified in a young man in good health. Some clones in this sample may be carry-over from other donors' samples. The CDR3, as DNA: TGCAGCGTTCGAAGGGACAGGGTAGGCGAGCAGTACTTC. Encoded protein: CSVRRDRVGEQYF.